This TCR beta chain is drawn from a study of blood T cell repertoires in COVID-19. At the level of the study: Sources were T cells, B-cell-depleted T cells, or PBMCs; the material itself was cDNA or gDNA.

In the source study's methods: Reference gene primer amplification gave estimated nucleated cell counts. Assay used: immunoSEQ multiplex PCR; TCRdb lists only in-frame clones, some missing. V and J calls and clone size come straight from that table; D and trimming were deduced from the DNA. The sample records some 90,000 clones, about nine tenths being singletons. Per germline, CDR1 SGHRS and CDR2 YFSETQ. V gave up 7 bases and J gave up 5 bases; unmatched junction bases: 7. This CDR3 region has 14 residues. The source is a man aged 50 to 59 with acute or convalescent COVID-19. Material for sequencing was peripheral blood. This chain links TRBV5-1 with TRBJ2-2, with TRBD1 identical over 8 bases. CDR3 DNA: TGCGCCAGCGCCCAGGGGGCCTCGACCGGGGAGCTGTTTTTT. Translated: CASAQGASTGELFF.